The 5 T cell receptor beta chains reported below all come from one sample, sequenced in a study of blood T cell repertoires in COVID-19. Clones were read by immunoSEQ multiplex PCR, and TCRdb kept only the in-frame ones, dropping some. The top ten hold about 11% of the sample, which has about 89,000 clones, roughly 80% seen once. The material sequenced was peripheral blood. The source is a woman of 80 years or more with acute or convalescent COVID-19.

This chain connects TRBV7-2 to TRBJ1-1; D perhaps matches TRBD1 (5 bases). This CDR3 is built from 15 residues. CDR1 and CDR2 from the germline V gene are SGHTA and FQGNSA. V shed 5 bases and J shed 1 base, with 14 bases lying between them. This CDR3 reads CASSPHRSTNTEAFF. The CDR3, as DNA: TGTGCCAGCAGCCCCCACAGGTCGACGAACACTGAAGCTTTCTTT. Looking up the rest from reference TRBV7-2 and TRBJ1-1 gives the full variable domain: GAGVSQSPSNKVTEKGKDVELRCDPISGHTALYWYRQSLGQGLEFLIYFQGNSAPDKSGLPSDRFSAERTGGSVSTLTIQRTQQEDSAVYLCASSPHRSTNTEAFFGQGTRLTVV.

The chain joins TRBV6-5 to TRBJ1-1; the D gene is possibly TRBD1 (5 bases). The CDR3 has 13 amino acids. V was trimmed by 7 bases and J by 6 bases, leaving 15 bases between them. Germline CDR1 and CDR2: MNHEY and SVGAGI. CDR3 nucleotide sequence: TGTGCCAGCACCCACTCGGGGGAAGCTGAAGCTTTCTTT. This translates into CASTHSGEAEAFF.

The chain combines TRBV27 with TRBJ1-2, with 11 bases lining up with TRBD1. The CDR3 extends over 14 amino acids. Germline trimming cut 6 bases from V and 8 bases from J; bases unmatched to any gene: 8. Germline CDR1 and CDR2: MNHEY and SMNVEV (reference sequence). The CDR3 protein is CASRPTGTGGGYTF. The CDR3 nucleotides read TGTGCCAGCAGGCCTACCGGGACAGGGGGAGGCTACACCTTC.

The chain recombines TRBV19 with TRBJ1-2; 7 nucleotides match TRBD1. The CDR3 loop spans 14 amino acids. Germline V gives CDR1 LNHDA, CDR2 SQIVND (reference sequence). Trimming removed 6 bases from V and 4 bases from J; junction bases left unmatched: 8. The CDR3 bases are TGTGCCAGTAGCCCGAGACAGGGCGGCTATGGCTACACCTTC. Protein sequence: CASSPRQGGYGYTF.

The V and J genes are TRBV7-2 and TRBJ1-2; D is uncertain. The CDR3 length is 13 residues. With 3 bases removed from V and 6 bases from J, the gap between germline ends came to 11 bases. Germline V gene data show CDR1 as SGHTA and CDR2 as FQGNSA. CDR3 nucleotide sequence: TGTGCCAGCAGCTTCCGGGAAATGAATGGCTACACCTTC. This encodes CASSFREMNGYTF. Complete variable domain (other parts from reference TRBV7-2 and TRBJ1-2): GAGVSQSPSNKVTEKGKDVELRCDPISGHTALYWYRQSLGQGLEFLIYFQGNSAPDKSGLPSDRFSAERTGGSVSTLTIQRTQQEDSAVYLCASSFREMNGYTFGSGTRLTVV.